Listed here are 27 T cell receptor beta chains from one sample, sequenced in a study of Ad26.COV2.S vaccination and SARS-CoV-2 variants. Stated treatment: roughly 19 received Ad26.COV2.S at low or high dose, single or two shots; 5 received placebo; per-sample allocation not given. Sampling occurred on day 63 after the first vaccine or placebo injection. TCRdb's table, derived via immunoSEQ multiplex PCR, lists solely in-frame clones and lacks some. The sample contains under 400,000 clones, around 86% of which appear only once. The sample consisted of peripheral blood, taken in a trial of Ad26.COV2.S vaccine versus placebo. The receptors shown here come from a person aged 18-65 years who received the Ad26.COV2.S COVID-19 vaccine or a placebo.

The CDR3 DNA follows: TGTGCCAGCAGCTCCCCAGGGCGGGGGTCCCCAGATACGCAGTATTTT. This encodes CASSSPGRGSPDTQYF. J is TRBJ2-3 and V is TRBV11-3; TRBD2 matches at 7 bases. With 4 bases clipped from V and 4 bases from J, the junction kept 11 bases outside the gene matches. This CDR3 comprises 16 residues. From germline, CDR1 is SGHNT and CDR2 YENEEA.

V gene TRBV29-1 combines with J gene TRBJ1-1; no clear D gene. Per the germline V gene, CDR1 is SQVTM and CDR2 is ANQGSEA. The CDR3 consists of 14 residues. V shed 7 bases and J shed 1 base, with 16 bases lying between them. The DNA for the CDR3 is TGCAGCGCCGACCGACACGTATCGAACACTGAAGCTTTCTTT. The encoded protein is CSADRHVSNTEAFF. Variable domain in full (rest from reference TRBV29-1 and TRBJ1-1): SAVISQKPSRDICQRGTSLTIQCQVDSQVTMMFWYRQQPGQSLTLIATANQGSEATYESGFVIDKFPISRPNLTFSTLTVSNMSPEDSSIYLCSADRHVSNTEAFFGQGTRLTVV.

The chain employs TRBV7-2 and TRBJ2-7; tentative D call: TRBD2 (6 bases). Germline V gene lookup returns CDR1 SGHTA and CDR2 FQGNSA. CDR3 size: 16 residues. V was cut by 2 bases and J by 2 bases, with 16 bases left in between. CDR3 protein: CASSLPSDTGAYEQYF. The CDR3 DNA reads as TGTGCCAGCAGCTTACCATCCGACACGGGAGCCTACGAGCAGTACTTC.

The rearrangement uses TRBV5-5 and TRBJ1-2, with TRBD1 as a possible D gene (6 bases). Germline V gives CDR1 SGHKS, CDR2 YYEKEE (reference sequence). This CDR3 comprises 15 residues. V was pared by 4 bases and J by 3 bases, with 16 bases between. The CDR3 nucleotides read TGTGCCAGCAGCCCTCGGGGGGCCGGGGACTATGGCTACACCTTC. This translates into CASSPRGAGDYGYTF.

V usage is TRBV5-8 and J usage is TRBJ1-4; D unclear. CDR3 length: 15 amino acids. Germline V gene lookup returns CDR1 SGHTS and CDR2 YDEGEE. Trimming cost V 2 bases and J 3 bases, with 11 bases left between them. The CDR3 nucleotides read TGTGCCAGCAGCTTAAGGGAGTACTCTAATGAAAAACTGTTTTTT. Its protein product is CASSLREYSNEKLFF. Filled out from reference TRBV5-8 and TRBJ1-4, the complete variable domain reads EAGVTQSPTHLIKTRGQQATLRCSPISGHTSVYWYQQALGLGLQFLLWYDEGEERNRGNFPPRFSGRQFPNYSSELNVNALELEDSALYLCASSLREYSNEKLFFGSGTQLSVL.

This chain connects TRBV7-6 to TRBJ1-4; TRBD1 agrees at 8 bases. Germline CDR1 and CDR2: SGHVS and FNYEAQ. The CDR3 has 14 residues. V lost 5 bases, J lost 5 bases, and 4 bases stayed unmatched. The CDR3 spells CASSLRGPNEKLFF. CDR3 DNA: TGTGCCAGCAGCCTCAGGGGGCCGAATGAAAAACTGTTTTTT.

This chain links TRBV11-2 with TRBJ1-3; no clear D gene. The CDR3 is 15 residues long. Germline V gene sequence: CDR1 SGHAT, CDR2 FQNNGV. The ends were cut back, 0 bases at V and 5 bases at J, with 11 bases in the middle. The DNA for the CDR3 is TGTGCCAGCAGCTTAGATTTTGAGAATCGAAACACCATATATTTT. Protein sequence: CASSLDFENRNTIYF.

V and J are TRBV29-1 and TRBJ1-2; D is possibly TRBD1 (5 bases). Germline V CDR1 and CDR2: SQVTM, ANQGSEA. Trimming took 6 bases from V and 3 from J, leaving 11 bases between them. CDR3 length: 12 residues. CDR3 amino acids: CSVQGADYGYTF. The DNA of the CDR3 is TGCAGCGTCCAGGGTGCGGACTATGGCTACACCTTC. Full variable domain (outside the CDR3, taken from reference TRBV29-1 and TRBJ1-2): SAVISQKPSRDICQRGTSLTIQCQVDSQVTMMFWYRQQPGQSLTLIATANQGSEATYESGFVIDKFPISRPNLTFSTLTVSNMSPEDSSIYLCSVQGADYGYTFGSGTRLTVV.

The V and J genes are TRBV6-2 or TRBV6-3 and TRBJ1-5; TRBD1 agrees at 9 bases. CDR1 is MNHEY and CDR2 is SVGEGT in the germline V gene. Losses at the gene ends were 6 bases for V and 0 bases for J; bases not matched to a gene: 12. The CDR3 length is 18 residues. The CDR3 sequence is CASSSDRGDLNSNQPQHF. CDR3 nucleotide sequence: TGTGCCAGCAGCTCAGACAGGGGGGATCTTAATAGCAATCAGCCCCAGCATTTT.

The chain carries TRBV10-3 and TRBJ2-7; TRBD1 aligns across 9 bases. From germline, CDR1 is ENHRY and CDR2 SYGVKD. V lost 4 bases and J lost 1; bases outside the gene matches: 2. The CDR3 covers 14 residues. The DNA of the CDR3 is TGTGCCATCAGTGGACAGGGGGGATCCTACGAGCAGTACTTC. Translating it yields CAISGQGGSYEQYF.

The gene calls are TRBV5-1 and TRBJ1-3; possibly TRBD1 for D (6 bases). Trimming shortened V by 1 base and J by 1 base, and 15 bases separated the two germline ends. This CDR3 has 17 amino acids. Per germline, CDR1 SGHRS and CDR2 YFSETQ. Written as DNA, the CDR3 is TGCGCCAGCAGCTTGAACCCAGGGGTGAGGTCTGGAAACACCATATATTTT. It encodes CASSLNPGVRSGNTIYF.

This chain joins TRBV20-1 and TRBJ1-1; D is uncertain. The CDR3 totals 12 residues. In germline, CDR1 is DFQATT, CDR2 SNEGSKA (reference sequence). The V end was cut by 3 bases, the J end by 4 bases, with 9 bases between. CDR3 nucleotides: TGCAGTGCTAGTTCGGTGATCACTGAAGCTTTCTTT. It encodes CSASSVITEAFF.

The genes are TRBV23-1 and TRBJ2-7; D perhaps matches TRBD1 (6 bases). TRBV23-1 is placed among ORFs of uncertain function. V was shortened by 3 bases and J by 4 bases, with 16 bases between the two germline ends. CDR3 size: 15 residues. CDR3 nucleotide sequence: TGCGCCAGCAGTCAGCGACCCCGGACAGAGTACGAGCAGTACTTC. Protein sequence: CASSQRPRTEYEQYF.

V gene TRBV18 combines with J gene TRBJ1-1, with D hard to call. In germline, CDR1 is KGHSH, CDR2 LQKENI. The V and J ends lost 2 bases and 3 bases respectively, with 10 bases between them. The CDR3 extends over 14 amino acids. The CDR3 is CASSPDGVDTEAFF. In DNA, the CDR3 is TGTGCCAGCTCACCAGACGGCGTGGACACTGAAGCTTTCTTT.

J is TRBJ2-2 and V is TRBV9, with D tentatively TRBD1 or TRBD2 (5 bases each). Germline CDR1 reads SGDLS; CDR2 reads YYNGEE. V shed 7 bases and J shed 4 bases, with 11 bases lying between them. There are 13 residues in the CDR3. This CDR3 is CASRDDSTGELFF. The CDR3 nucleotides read TGTGCCAGCCGGGACGATTCCACCGGGGAGCTGTTTTTT.

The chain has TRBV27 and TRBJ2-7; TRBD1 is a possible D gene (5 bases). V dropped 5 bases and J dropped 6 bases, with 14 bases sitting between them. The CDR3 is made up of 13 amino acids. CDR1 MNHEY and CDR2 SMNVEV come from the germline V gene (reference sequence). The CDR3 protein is CASSLLGVSEQYF. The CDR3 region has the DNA TGTGCCAGCAGTCTCCTAGGGGTTTCCGAGCAGTACTTC.

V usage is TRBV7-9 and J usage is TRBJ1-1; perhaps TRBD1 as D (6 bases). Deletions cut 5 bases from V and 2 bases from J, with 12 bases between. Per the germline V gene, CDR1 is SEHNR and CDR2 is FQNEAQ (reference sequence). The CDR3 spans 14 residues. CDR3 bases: TGTGCCAGCAGCCTGGGGGGCAGTAACACTGAAGCTTTCTTT. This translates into CASSLGGSNTEAFF.

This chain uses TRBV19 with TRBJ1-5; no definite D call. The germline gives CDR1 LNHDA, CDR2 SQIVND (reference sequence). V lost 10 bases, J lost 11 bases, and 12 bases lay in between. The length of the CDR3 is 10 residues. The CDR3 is CATGSLAQHF. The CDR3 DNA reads TGTGCCACCGGATCTTTAGCCCAGCATTTT.

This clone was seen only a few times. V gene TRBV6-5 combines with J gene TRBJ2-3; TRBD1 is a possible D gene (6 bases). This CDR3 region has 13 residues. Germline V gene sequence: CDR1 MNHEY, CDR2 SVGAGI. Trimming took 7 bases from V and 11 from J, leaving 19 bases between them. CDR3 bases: TGTGCCAGCACCCAAAATGGGGGCCGGGGGCAGTATTTT. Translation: CASTQNGGRGQYF.

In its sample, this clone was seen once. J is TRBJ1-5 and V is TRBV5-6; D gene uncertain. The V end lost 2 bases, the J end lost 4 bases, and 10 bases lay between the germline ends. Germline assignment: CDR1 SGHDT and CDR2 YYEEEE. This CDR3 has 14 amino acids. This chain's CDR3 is CASSLYSPNQPQHF. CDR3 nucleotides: TGTGCCAGCAGCTTATATAGTCCTAATCAGCCCCAGCATTTT.

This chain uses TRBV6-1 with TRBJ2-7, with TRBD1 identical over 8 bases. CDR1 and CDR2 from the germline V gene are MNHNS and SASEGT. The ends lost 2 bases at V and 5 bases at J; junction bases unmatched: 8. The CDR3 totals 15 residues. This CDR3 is CASSESQGVYHEQYF. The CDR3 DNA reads TGTGCCAGCAGTGAATCACAGGGGGTGTACCACGAGCAGTACTTC.

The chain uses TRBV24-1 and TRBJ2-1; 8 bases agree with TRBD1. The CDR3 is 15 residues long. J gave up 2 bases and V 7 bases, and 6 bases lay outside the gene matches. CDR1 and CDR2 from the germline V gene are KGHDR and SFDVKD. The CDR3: CATSEGQGAYNEQFF. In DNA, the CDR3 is TGTGCCACCAGCGAAGGACAGGGAGCCTACAATGAGCAGTTCTTC.

DNA of the CDR3: TGTGCCAGCAGTGAGGGGGATACGCAGTATTTT. Its protein product is CASSEGDTQYF. The V gene is TRBV6-1, the J gene TRBJ2-3; D ambiguous. Germline CDR1 MNHNS, CDR2 SASEGT. The CDR3 consists of 11 residues. Trimming took off 3 bases at V and 6 bases at J, with 4 bases between the two ends.

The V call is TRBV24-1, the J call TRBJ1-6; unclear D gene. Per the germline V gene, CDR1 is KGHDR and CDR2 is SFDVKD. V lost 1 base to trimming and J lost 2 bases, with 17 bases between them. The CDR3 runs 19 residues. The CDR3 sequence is CATSDFLIVGSPYNSPLHF. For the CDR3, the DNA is TGTGCCACCAGTGATTTCCTAATCGTGGGTTCTCCCTATAATTCACCCCTCCACTTT.

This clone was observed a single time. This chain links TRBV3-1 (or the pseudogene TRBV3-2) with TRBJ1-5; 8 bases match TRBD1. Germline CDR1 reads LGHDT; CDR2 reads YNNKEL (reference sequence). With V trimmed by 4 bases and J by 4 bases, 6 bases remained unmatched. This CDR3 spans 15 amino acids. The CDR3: CASSPGRQGNQPQHF. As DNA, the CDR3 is TGTGCCAGCAGCCCAGGGAGACAGGGGAATCAGCCCCAGCATTTT.

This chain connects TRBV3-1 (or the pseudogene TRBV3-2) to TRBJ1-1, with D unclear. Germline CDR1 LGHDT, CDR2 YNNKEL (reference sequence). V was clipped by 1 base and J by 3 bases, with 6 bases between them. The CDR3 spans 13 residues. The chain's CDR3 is CASSQGTHTEAFF. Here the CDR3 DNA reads TGTGCCAGCAGCCAAGGAACACACACTGAAGCTTTCTTT.

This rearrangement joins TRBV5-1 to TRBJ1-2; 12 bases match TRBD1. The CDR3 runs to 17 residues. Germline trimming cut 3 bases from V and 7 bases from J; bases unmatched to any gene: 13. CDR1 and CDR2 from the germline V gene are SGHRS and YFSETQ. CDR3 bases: TGCGCCAGCAGCTCATACACCGGGACAGGGGGCTCATTTGGCTACACCTTC. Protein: CASSSYTGTGGSFGYTF. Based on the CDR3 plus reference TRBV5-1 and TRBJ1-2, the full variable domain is KAGVTQTPRYLIKTRGQQVTLSCSPISGHRSVSWYQQTPGQGLQFLFEYFSETQRNKGNFPGRFSGRQFSNSRSEMNVSTLELGDSALYLCASSSYTGTGGSFGYTFGSGTRLTVV.